Following are 11 T cell receptor beta chains from one sample sequenced in a study of blood T cell repertoires in COVID-19. The method was immunoSEQ multiplex PCR; TCRdb's version includes in-frame clones alone and lacks a portion of them. The table includes under 95,000 clones, around 79% detected once. Sequenced sample: peripheral blood. The receptor source for this set is a man aged 45 to 65 with acute or convalescent COVID-19.

This clone was seen only once. The J gene is TRBJ2-1, the V gene TRBV6-5, with D tentatively TRBD1 (6 bases). The CDR3 runs 14 residues. The germline V gene has CDR1 MNHEY and CDR2 SVGAGI. CDR3 region: CAAGALSSYNEQFF. The CDR3 DNA follows: TGTGCAGCAGGGGCTTTGAGCTCCTACAATGAGCAGTTCTTC.

The chain employs TRBV28 and TRBJ1-1, with D maybe TRBD1 (6 bases). CDR1 and CDR2 from the germline V gene are MDHEN and SYDVKM. V was pared by 4 bases and J by 1 base, with 10 bases between. The CDR3 sequence is 14 residues long. The CDR3 is CASSSPGQNTEAFF. The CDR3, as DNA: TGTGCCAGCAGTTCACCGGGACAGAACACTGAAGCTTTCTTT. The full variable domain, with the rest looked up from reference TRBV28 and TRBJ1-1, is DVKVTQSSRYLVKRTGEKVFLECVQDMDHENMFWYRQDPGLGLRLIYFSYDVKMKEKGDIPEGYSVSREKKERFSLILESASTNQTSMYLCASSSPGQNTEAFFGQGTRLTVV.

This clone was found a few times. This chain joins TRBV18 and TRBJ2-2; D may be TRBD1 (5 bases). V was shortened by 5 bases and J by 5 bases, with 12 bases between the two germline ends. Germline CDR1 and CDR2: KGHSH and LQKENI. The CDR3 loop spans 14 amino acids. The CDR3 bases are TGTGCCAGCTCATCGAACCAGGGAACCGGGGAGCTGTTTTTT. This encodes CASSSNQGTGELFF.

As for this clone: A much bigger clone sits one base away, suggesting this may be a read error. The chain uses TRBV6-4 and TRBJ1-1, with a weak D call TRBD1 (6 bases). Germline V gene lookup returns CDR1 MRHNA and CDR2 SNTAGT. The CDR3 is 13 residues long. Trimming pared 6 bases from V and 1 base from J, leaving 9 bases between. CDR3 region: CASSLQGNTEAFF. CDR3 nucleotide sequence: TGTGCCAGCAGCCTACAGGGGAACACTGAAGCTTTCTTT.

The gene calls are TRBV6-2 or TRBV6-3 and TRBJ2-2, with D unresolved. V was cut by 4 bases and J by 0 bases, with 12 bases left in between. Germline V gene sequence: CDR1 MNHEY, CDR2 SVGEGT. This CDR3 comprises 16 residues. As DNA, the CDR3 is TGTGCCAGCAGTTCCCTTAAATCGGCGAACACCGGGGAGCTGTTTTTT. This translates into CASSSLKSANTGELFF.

V and J are TRBV28 and TRBJ2-7; 10 bases are a match to TRBD1. Germline CDR1 and CDR2: MDHEN and SYDVKM. V was clipped by 2 bases and J by 5 bases; unmatched bases: 6. The CDR3 length is 15 residues. Here the CDR3 DNA reads TGTGCCAGCAGTTTAACCTATGGGACAGGGGACGAGCAGTACTTC. Residues: CASSLTYGTGDEQYF.

This chain connects TRBV14 to TRBJ1-1; no reliable D call. Germline CDR1 is SGHDN and CDR2 is FVKESK. The ends were cut back, 2 bases at V and 7 bases at J, with 8 bases in the middle. This CDR3 contains 12 residues. In nucleotides, the CDR3 is TGTGCCAGCAGCCAAACCCAGATTGAAGCTTTCTTT. This gives the protein CASSQTQIEAFF.

The V call is TRBV5-5, the J call TRBJ2-1, with 7 bases identical to TRBD2. Unmatched junction bases numbered 6, after V lost 2 bases and J lost 4 bases. Germline CDR1 reads SGHKS; CDR2 reads YYEKEE (reference sequence). CDR3 length: 15 amino acids. Written as DNA, the CDR3 is TGTGCCAGCAGCTTTTCTGCTAGCGGTTACAATGAGCAGTTCTTC. Encoded protein: CASSFSASGYNEQFF.

The chain combines TRBV6-2 or TRBV6-3 with TRBJ1-1; 8 nucleotides align to TRBD1. The germline CDR1 and CDR2 sequences are MNHEY and SVGEGT. The CDR3 is 14 residues long. V lost 4 bases to trimming and J lost 4 bases; unmatched junction nucleotides: 5. CDR3 DNA sequence: TGTGCCAGCAGTTCCTGGACAGGGAGCACTGAAGCTTTCTTT. It yields the protein CASSSWTGSTEAFF.

The rearrangement links TRBV10-3 to TRBJ2-7; D perhaps matches TRBD1 (5 bases). V was pared by 4 bases and J by 4 bases, with 8 bases between. This CDR3 comprises 12 residues. The germline V gene has CDR1 ENHRY and CDR2 SYGVKD. In nucleotides, the CDR3 is TGTGCCATCAGTGGGGGCGCTTACGAGCAGTACTTC. This encodes CAISGGAYEQYF.

The table lists this clone with a count of one. The chain combines TRBV10-3 with TRBJ1-2, with D perhaps TRBD1 (6 bases). There are 15 residues in the CDR3. From germline, CDR1 is ENHRY and CDR2 SYGVKD. Trimming stripped 4 bases from V and 1 base from J, with 13 bases between. The DNA of the CDR3 is TGTGCCATCAGTGGAATGGACAGAGATAACTATGGCTACACCTTC. Amino acid sequence: CAISGMDRDNYGYTF.